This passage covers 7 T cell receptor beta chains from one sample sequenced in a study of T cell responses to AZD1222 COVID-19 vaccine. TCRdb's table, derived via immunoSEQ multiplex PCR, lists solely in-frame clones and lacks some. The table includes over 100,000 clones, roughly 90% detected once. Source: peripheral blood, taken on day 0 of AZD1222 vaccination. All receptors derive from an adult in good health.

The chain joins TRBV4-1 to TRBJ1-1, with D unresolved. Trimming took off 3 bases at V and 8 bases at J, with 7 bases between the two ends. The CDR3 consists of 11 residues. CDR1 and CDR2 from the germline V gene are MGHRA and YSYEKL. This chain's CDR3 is CASSHAREAFF. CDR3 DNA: TGCGCCAGCAGCCACGCCAGAGAAGCTTTCTTT.

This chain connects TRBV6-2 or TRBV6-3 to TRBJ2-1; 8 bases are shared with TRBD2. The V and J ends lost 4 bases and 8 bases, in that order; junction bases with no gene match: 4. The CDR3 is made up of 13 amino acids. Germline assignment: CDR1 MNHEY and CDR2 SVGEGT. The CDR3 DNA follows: TGTGCCAGCAGTTCGGGGGGGCCTGATGAGCAGTTCTTC. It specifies CASSSGGPDEQFF.

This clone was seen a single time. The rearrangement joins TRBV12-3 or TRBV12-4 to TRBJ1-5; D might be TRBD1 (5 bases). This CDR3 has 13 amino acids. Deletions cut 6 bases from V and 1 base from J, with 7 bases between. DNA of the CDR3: TGTGCCAGCAGCCACAGGAGCAATCAGCCCCAGCATTTT. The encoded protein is CASSHRSNQPQHF.

The CDR3 sequence: CASSVGRGLQPQHF. CDR3 nucleotides: TGTGCCAGCAGCGTAGGCAGGGGGCTACAGCCCCAGCATTTT. The chain is built from TRBV9 and TRBJ1-5; 8 positions agree with TRBD1. V dropped 0 bases and J dropped 7; count of bases not matched to a gene: 3. The CDR3 is made up of 14 amino acids. Germline CDR1 is SGDLS and CDR2 is YYNGEE.

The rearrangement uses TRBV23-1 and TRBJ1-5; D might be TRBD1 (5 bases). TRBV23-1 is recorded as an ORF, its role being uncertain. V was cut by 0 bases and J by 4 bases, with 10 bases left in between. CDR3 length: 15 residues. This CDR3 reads CASSQSGGGNQPQHF. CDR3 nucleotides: TGCGCCAGCAGTCAATCGGGCGGGGGGAATCAGCCCCAGCATTTT.

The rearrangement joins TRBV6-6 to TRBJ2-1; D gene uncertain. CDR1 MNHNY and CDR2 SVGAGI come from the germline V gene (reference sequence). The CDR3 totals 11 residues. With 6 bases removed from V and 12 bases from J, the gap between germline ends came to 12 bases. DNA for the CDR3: TGTGCCAGCAGGGAATCCCGTCGGCAGTTCTTC. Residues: CASRESRRQFF.

The CDR3 region is CASSYLAGALGELFF. CDR3 DNA: TGTGCCAGCAGTTACCTAGCGGGAGCTCTCGGGGAGCTGTTTTTT. The chain links TRBV6-5 to TRBJ2-2, with 10 bases aligning to TRBD2. V was clipped by 2 bases and J by 7 bases; unmatched bases: 4. The CDR3 runs to 15 residues. Germline CDR1 is MNHEY and CDR2 is SVGAGI.